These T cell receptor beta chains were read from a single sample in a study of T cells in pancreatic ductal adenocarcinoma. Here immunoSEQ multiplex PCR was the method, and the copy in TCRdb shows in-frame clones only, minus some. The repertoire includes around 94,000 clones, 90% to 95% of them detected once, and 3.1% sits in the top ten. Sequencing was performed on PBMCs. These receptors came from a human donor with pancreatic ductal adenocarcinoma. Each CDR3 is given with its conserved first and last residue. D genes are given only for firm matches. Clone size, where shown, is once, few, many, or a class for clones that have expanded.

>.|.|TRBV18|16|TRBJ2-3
TGTGCCAGCTCACCCCGAACTCAGGGGGGAAGAGATACGCAGTATTTT
CASSPRTQGGRDTQYF
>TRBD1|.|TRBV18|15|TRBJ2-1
TGTGCCAGCTCACCCACCTTACAGGGGACGGATGAGCAGTTCTTC
CASSPTLQGTDEQFF
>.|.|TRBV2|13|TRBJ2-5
TGTGCCAGCTCTACAGGGTTTAAAGAGACCCAGTACTTC
CASSTGFKETQYF
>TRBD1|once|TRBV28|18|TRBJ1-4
TGTGCCAGCAGTTTCCTCGGACAGGGGGTGTCGGGGGGCGAAAAACTGTTTTTT
CASSFLGQGVSGGEKLFF
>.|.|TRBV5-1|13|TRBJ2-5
TGCGCCAGCAGCTCCAGGTACCAAGAGACCCAGTACTTC
CASSSRYQETQYF
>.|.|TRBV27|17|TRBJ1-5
TGTGCCAGCAGTTCCCGAACCGGGACATTATACCATCAGCCCCAGCATTTT
CASSSRTGTLYHQPQHF
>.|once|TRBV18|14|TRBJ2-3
TGTGCCAGCTCACCGGACAGCAGCACAGATACGCAGTATTTT
CASSPDSSTDTQYF
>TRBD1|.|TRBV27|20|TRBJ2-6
TGTGCCAGCAGTTCCCGACTCACGGACAGGAAGGTCCCTGGGGCCAACGTCCTGACTTTC
CASSSRLTDRKVPGANVLTF
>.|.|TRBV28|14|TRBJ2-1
TGTGCCAGCATCGGGGGAGTTTATCGTAACGTGCAGTTCTTC
CASIGGVYRNVQFF
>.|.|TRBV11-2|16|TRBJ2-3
TGTGCCAGCAGCTTCCTCTACGGGACTAGCACAGATACGCAGTATTTT
CASSFLYGTSTDTQYF
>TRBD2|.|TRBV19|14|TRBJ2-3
TGTGCCAGTAGCCTCGGACTAGCCACAGATACGCAGTATTTT
CASSLGLATDTQYF
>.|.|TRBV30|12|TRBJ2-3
TGTGCCTGGGGGGGCGGCACAGATACGCAGTATTTT
CAWGGGTDTQYF
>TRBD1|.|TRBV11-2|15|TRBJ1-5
TGTGCCAGCAGCTTAGGAGGGGACAGGGTCCAGCCCCAGCATTTT
CASSLGGDRVQPQHF
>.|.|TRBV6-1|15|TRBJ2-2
TGTGCCAGCAGTGCTCAGGGGGGAGGCACCGGGGAGCTGTTTTTT
CASSAQGGGTGELFF
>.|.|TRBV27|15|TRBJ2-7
TGTGCCAGCTCGTCGGGTTCAGGGGTGGCCTACGAGCAGTACTTC
CASSSGSGVAYEQYF
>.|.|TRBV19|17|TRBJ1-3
TGTGCCAGTAGCGCTCGAGCCGCCGGGGGCTCTGGAAACACCATATATTTT
CASSARAAGGSGNTIYF
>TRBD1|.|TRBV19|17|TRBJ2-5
TGTGCCAGTAGTATTTCAGCCGGACAGGGGCGTAGGGAGACCCAGTACTTC
CASSISAGQGRRETQYF
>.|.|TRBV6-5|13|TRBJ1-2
TGTGCCAGCAGTTATAACCGGGAAGCTGGCTACACCTTC
CASSYNREAGYTF
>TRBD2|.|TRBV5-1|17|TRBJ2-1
TGCGCCAGCAGCTTGACCGGGACTAGCGGAGGGGGGAATGAGCAGTTCTTC
CASSLTGTSGGGNEQFF
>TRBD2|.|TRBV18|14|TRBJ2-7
TGTGCCAGCTCACGGGGGACTAGTTCCCACGAGCAGTACTTC
CASSRGTSSHEQYF
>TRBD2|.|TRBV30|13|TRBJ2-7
TGTGCCTCGGGGGGGCGGGGGCCCTACGAGCAGTACTTC
CASGGRGPYEQYF
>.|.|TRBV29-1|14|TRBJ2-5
TGCAGCGTTGTGTTTTTAAGAGGGCAAGAGACCCAGTACTTC
CSVVFLRGQETQYF
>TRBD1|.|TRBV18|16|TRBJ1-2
TGTGCCAGCTCACCACCTGGGACAGGGAGGGGATATGGCTACACCTTC
CASSPPGTGRGYGYTF
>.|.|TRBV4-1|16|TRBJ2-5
TGCGCCAGCAGGGTCTCCGGAGGGGAACATCAAGAGACCCAGTACTTC
CASRVSGGEHQETQYF
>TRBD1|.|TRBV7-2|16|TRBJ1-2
TGTGCCAGCAGCTTATTTCCGGGACAGGGGACCTATGGCTACACCTTC
CASSLFPGQGTYGYTF
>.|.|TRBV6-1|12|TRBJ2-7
TGTGCCAGCAGTGAACAGGGAGGCGAGCAGTACTTC
CASSEQGGEQYF
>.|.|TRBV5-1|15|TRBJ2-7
TGCGCCAGCAGCTCCCACCAAGGACAGATCTACGAGCAGTACTTC
CASSSHQGQIYEQYF
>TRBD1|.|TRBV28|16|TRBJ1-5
TGTGCCAGCACCGGGGGGGGACAGCGGATTAATCAGCCCCAGCATTTT
CASTGGGQRINQPQHF
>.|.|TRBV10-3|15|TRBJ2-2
TGTGCCATCAGTGGACAGGACCTGAACACCGGGGAGCTGTTTTTT
CAISGQDLNTGELFF
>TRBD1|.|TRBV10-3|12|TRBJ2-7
TGTGCCAGCCGGACAGGGGAGAGCGAGCAGTACTTC
CASRTGESEQYF
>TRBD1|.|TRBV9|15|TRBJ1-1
TGTGCCAGCAGCCCACAGGGGCAGGTGAACACTGAAGCTTTCTTT
CASSPQGQVNTEAFF
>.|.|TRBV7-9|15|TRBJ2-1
TGTGCCAGCAGCTTAGTTGGACTAAAATACAATGAGCAGTTCTTC
CASSLVGLKYNEQFF
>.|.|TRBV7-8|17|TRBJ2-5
TGTGCCAGCAGCCCCGGAAATAGCGGATGGTACCAAGAGACCCAGTACTTC
CASSPGNSGWYQETQYF
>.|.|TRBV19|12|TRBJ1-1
TGTGCCAGTAGCCTCCGTGACACTGAAGCTTTCTTT
CASSLRDTEAFF
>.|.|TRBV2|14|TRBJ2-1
TGTGCCAGCAATCCTAGGCATAGTAGCGATGAGCAGTTCTTC
CASNPRHSSDEQFF
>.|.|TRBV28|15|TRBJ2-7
TGTGCCAGCAGTTTGAGCCCAGGGCCTTTTCCCGAGCAGTACTTC
CASSLSPGPFPEQYF
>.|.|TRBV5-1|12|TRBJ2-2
TGCGCCAGCAACAGCAGGGTCGGGGAGCTGTTTTTT
CASNSRVGELFF
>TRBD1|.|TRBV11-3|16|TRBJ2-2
TGTGCCAGCAGCTCGAGGACAGGGGGCGCAGTCGGGGAGCTGTTTTTT
CASSSRTGGAVGELFF
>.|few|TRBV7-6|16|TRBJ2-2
TGTGCCAGCAGGTCAGCGGAACAGATGAACACCGGGGAGCTGTTTTTT
CASRSAEQMNTGELFF
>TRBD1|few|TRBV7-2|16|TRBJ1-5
TGTGCCAGCAGCCCCCTACCGGGACAGGGGGCCCAGCCCCAGCATTTT
CASSPLPGQGAQPQHF
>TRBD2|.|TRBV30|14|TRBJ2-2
TGTGCCTGGCGGGGGGGGCCTAGAGGCGGGGAGCTGTTTTTT
CAWRGGPRGGELFF
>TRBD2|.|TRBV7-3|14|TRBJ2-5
TGTGCCAGCAGCTTAACTGCGGGAGGGGAGACCCAGTACTTC
CASSLTAGGETQYF